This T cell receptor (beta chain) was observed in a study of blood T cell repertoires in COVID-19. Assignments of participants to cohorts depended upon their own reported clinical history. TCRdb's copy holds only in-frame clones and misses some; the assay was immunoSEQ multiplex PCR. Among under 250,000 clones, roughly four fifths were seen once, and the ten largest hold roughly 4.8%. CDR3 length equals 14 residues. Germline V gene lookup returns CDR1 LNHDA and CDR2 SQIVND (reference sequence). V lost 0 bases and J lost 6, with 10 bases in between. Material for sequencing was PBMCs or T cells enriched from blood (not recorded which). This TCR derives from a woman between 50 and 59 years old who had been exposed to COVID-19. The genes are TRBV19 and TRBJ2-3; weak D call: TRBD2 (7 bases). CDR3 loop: CASSIDGGQDTQYF. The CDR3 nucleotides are TGTGCCAGTAGTATAGACGGGGGGCAGGATACGCAGTATTTT.